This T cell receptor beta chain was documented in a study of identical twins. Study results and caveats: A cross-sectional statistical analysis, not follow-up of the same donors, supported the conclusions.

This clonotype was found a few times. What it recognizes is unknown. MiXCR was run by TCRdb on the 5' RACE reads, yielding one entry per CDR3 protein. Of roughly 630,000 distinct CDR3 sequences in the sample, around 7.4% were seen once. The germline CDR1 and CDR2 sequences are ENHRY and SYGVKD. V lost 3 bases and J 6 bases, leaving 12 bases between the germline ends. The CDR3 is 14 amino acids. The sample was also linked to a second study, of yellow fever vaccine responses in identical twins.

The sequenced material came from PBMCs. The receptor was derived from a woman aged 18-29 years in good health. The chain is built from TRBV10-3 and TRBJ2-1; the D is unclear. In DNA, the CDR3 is TGTGCCATCAGTGACGAACGTGTGGCCAATGAGCAGTTCTTC. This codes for CAISDERVANEQFF.